This entry concerns a single T cell receptor (beta chain). At one end, the junction sequence differs from germline, possibly due to a read error. This CDR3 spans 15 amino acids. The V gene's germline CDR1 is MNHNS and CDR2 SASEGT. The template was RNA from unsorted bulk tissue. This specimen comes from a study of tumor and adjacent non-tumor tissue in lung cancer. The library came from three nested PCR rounds adapted from ARM-PCR protocols. TCRdb re-called the multiplex PCR reads with MiXCR, one entry per CDR3 protein. The sample includes 78,000 or so distinct CDR3 sequences, roughly 80% of them seen just once.

This TCR was sampled from a woman aged 45-59 years with non-small cell lung cancer. The rearrangement links TRBV6-1 to TRBJ2-7; 8 bases line up with TRBD1. The sequenced sample consisted of lung tumor tissue. Written as DNA, the CDR3 is TGTGCCAACAGTGAAGGGCAGGGGGCCTTCCACGAGCAATACTTC. Translation gives CANSEGQGAFHEQYF.